The T cell receptor (beta chain) described here comes from a study of blood T cell repertoires in COVID-19 (dated by TCRdb to 2020 to 2022). With regard to the full study: The collaborator samples originated in the United States, Italy and Spain and spanned the acute and convalescent phases of COVID-19. The material from the prospective study consisted of cDNA or gDNA derived from T cells, B-cell-depleted T cells, or PBMCs. Subjects who had been exposed to COVID-19, were actively infected with it, or had recovered from it provided the deeply sampled blood TCRbeta repertoires that made up the dataset. The repertoires were released in a freely available public database meant as a resource for research on the immune response to SARS-CoV-2. The samples were drawn from two sources: the first 160 participants of the ongoing ImmuneRACE study, and 1,000 to 1,500 subjects contributed by 6 global collaborators. Sample metadata almost always included a de-identified subject ID, COVID-19 status, age in years and sex. Where available, HLA class I and class II types were taken from metadata supplied by the sample provider and were not determined by assay-based typing.

General findings and caveats noted by the study authors: The amount of clinical and demographic metadata varied by source and participant and was provided uncurated.

The collaborating institutions used their own protocols to collect whole blood in K2EDTA tubes. Collaborator samples were shipped for TCRbeta analysis as frozen whole blood, isolated PBMCs, or DNA extracted from either sample type. CDR1 is given as SGHTA and CDR2 as FQGNSA, both from the germline V gene. V was cut back by 3 bases and J by 7 bases, leaving a gap of 16 bases between them. The CDR3 measures 15 amino acids from cysteine to phenylalanine. Here the CDR3 DNA is all that survives: 45 bases in frame from base 1. The immunoSEQ Assay, a bias-controlled multiplex PCR, was used to amplify TCRbeta CDR3 regions from genomic DNA. From the authors' description of their analysis: The number of nucleated cells in each sample was estimated by amplification of reference gene primers within the assay. Sequence reads were collapsed and filtered to measure the absolute abundance of every unique TCRbeta CDR3 rearrangement. For each sample, productive Simpson clonality was calculated as the square root of Simpson's diversity index across productive rearrangements. Held by TCRdb, this immuneACCESS table contains in-frame sequences only and omits some clones. Under half of the omission traces to an unresolved V gene where checked; the cause of the rest is unknown. That table furnishes V, J and clone size, whereas the DNA furnished D and trimming. Across this sample there are roughly 120,000 clones, with almost 85% seen only once. The top ten clonotypes cover just under 7.5% of the sample.

Comments on this clone: Which antigen it targets is not known. No much larger clone is present one base from it, and per-base qualities are unavailable.

This clonotype was sampled from a man aged 65 to 85 with active or convalescent COVID-19. The sequence is built from TRBV7-2 and TRBJ2-1, with TRBD2 tentatively as D gene (6 bases match). Sample: peripheral blood. The bases read TGTGCCAGCAGCTTGCGGGGTCCGCCCCTAAATGAGCAGTTCTTC. This encodes CASSLRGPPLNEQFF.